This T cell receptor (beta chain) was identified during a study of cytomegalovirus exposure and HLA in healthy donors. General observations from the study: Certain indistinguishable V segments, among them TRBV6-2 and TRBV6-3, were excluded.

As to this clone: Its antigen remains unknown.

J gave up 4 bases and V 2 bases, and 11 bases lay outside the gene matches. The CDR3 spans 17 residues. CDR1 is SGHNT and CDR2 is YYREEE in the germline V gene (reference sequence). The PCR employed 60 Vbeta primers together with 13 Jbeta primers. Sequenced by immunoSEQ multiplex PCR; TCRdb stores in-frame clones only, minus some. This table holds about 180,000 clones, about 80% found once. The chain couples TRBV5-4 to TRBJ2-7; 11 bases map to TRBD1. Input material: PBMCs. The sequence derives from a woman in her 30s in good health and CMV-seronegative. The chain's CDR3 is CASSFPPGQGALYEQYF. Written as DNA, the CDR3 is TGTGCCAGCAGCTTCCCTCCAGGACAGGGGGCTTTGTACGAGCAGTACTTC.